These 26 T cell receptor beta chains were sequenced from one sample in a study of tumor and adjacent non-tumor tissue in lung cancer. The template was RNA from unsorted bulk tissue. The normal lung tissue was taken more than 3 cm from the tumor edge. TCRbeta libraries were built with three rounds of nested PCR, modified from ARM-PCR. TCRdb processed the multiplex PCR reads anew with MiXCR; each CDR3 protein has one entry. The data contain 55,000 to 65,000 distinct CDR3 sequences, about 61% of them seen just once; the ten biggest clones take up 32%. The sample taken for sequencing was distant non-tumor lung tissue. The receptors shown here come from a man between 65 and 85 years old with non-small cell lung cancer.

The rearrangement joins TRBV6-5 to TRBJ2-6; D not resolved. Trimming removed 4 bases from V and 0 bases from J, with 7 bases in between. In germline, CDR1 is MNHEY, CDR2 SVGAGI. CDR3 size: 15 residues. CDR3 sequence (DNA): TGTGCCAGCAGTTCCAGAGGCTCTGGGGCCAACGTCCTGACTTTC. Translation gives CASSSRGSGANVLTF.

Of note for this clonotype: Since the CDR3 does not end with the conserved phenylalanine or tryptophan, this likely comes from a read error. This rearrangement joins TRBV11-2 to TRBJ2-7; 8 positions match TRBD1. Germline V gene lookup returns CDR1 SGHAT and CDR2 FQNNGV. CDR3 length: 16 residues. Trimming took 8 bases from V and 4 from J; bases not matched to a gene: 16. CDR3 sequence reads: CASSRREDRASYEQYL. CDR3 nucleotide sequence: TGTGCCAGCTCCCGACGCGAGGACAGGGCATCATACGAGCAGTACCTC.

As to this clonotype: The CDR3 carries no conserved terminal phenylalanine or tryptophan, so it likely arises from a read error. J is TRBJ2-7 and V is TRBV10-3; possible D gene TRBD2, 5 bases. The germline V gene has CDR1 ENHRY and CDR2 SYGVKD. The V end was cut by 10 bases, the J end by 10 bases, with 20 bases between. This CDR3 has 12 residues. Written as DNA, the CDR3 is TGTGCCACCGGGAAGGTAAACTACGGACAGTACTAC. Encoded protein: CATGKVNYGQYY.

This clonotype was detected once. V gene TRBV20-1 combines with J gene TRBJ2-7, with TRBD2 matching over 8 bases. Trimming at V came to 1 base and at J to 2 bases, leaving 4 bases not matched to a gene. Germline lookup yields CDR1 DFQATT and CDR2 SNEGSKA (reference sequence). CDR3 length: 14 residues. CDR3 loop: CSARVSGSAYEQYF. Written as DNA, the CDR3 is TGCAGTGCTAGAGTCAGCGGGAGCGCCTACGAGCAGTACTTC.

This clonotype was found a few times. Its ends do not fully match the called genes, so a read error is possible. V is TRBV4-1 and J is TRBJ1-4; D is unclear. The germline CDR1 and CDR2 sequences are MGHRA and YSYEKL. There are 16 residues in the CDR3. CDR3 nucleotides: TGCGCCAGCAGTTACGGGGATCTCGTAACTAATGAAAAACTATCTTTT. Translated: CASSYGDLVTNEKLSF.

The rearrangement links TRBV6-5 to TRBJ1-1, with 10 nucleotides matching TRBD1. Germline CDR1 and CDR2: MNHEY and SVGAGI. The CDR3 consists of 15 residues. J lost 7 bases, V lost 9 bases, and 14 bases had no gene match. In DNA, the CDR3 is TGTGCCAGTAGCCGACAGGGGGCAGGGGACATTGAAGCTTTCTTT. It yields the protein CASSRQGAGDIEAFF.

This clonotype is medium-sized. The DNA for the CDR3 is TGTGCCAGCTTGCGGACTAGCGGCTCCTACAATGAGCAGTTCTTC. Translated, it gives CASLRTSGSYNEQFF. This chain links TRBV11-1 with TRBJ2-1; 10 nucleotides align to TRBD2. The germline V gene encodes CDR1 SGHAT and CDR2 FQDESV (reference sequence). The junction had 4 bases not matched to a gene; V was cut back by 8 bases and J by 0 bases. The CDR3 is made up of 15 amino acids.

To note about this clonotype: The germline gene is not matched at one end of the junction; a read error may be the cause. This chain joins TRBV30 and TRBJ1-2; maybe TRBD1 (6 bases). Germline V gene data show CDR1 as GTSNPN and CDR2 as SVGIG (reference sequence). This CDR3 has 14 amino acids. This CDR3 reads CAWSLGQRDYDYTF. The CDR3 nucleotides read TGTGCCTGGAGCCTCGGACAGCGCGACTATGACTACACCTTC. Looking up the rest from reference TRBV30 and TRBJ1-2 gives the full variable domain: SQTIHQWPATLVQPVGSPLSLECTVEGTSNPNLYWYRQAAGRGLQLLFYSVGIGQISSEVPQNLSASRPQDRQFILSSKKLLLSDSGFYLCAWSLGQRDYDYTFGSGTRLTVV.

As for this clonotype: This could be a read error, since a much larger clone is one nucleotide away. The chain has TRBV4-1 and TRBJ1-1; 7 bases are a match to TRBD1. The CDR3 sequence is 15 residues long. CDR1 and CDR2 (germline): MGHRA, YSYEKL. The chain's CDR3 is CVSSQTGALGTEAFF. For the CDR3, the DNA is TGCGTCAGCAGCCAAACAGGGGCGTTGGGGACTGAAGCTTTCTTT.

The sample holds many counts of this clonotype. This rearrangement joins TRBV6-1 to TRBJ2-2, with TRBD2 matching over 7 bases. V trimming: 7 bases; J trimming: 5 bases; junction bases outside the gene matches: 10. Germline CDR1 is MNHNS and CDR2 is SASEGT. The CDR3 is 15 residues long. CDR3 coding DNA: TGTGCCAGCACCTGGGAGGGCGGCCCGACCGGGGAGCTGTTTTTT. Translated: CASTWEGGPTGELFF.

The rearrangement uses TRBV11-1 and TRBJ2-1, with a weak D call TRBD2 (6 bases). Per the germline V gene, CDR1 is SGHAT and CDR2 is FQDESV (reference sequence). V dropped 5 bases and J dropped 0 bases, with 14 bases sitting between them. The CDR3 runs to 16 residues. The CDR3 sequence: CASSTIAGSSYNEQFF. The CDR3 nucleotides are TGTGCCAGCAGCACTATCGCGGGGAGCTCCTACAATGAGCAGTTCTTC.

Concerning this clonotype itself: This may arise from a read error, as a much more abundant clone is one base away. The chain combines TRBV7-8 with TRBJ2-7; perhaps TRBD2 as D (5 bases). CDR3 length equals 15 residues. CDR1 is SGHVS, CDR2 FQNEAQ, per germline. The germline V and J ends were trimmed by 1 base and 5 bases, with 15 bases remaining between them. Written as DNA, the CDR3 is TGTGCCAGCAGCTTAGGGACCGAGGGTACCCACGAGCAGTACTTC. This sequence encodes CASSLGTEGTHEQYF. The complete variable domain, with remaining parts taken from reference TRBV7-8 and TRBJ2-7, reads GAGVSQSPRYKVAKRGQDVALRCDPISGHVSLFWYQQALGQGPEFLTYFQNEAQLDKSGLPSDRFFAERPEGSVSTLKIQRTQQEDSAVYLCASSLGTEGTHEQYFGPGTRLTVT.

Details on this clonotype: The junction differs from germline at one of its ends, possibly a read error. The rearrangement uses TRBV30 and TRBJ2-1; TRBD2 agrees at 11 bases. The CDR3 has 17 residues. In germline, CDR1 is GTSNPN, CDR2 SVGIG (reference sequence). CDR3 DNA: TGTGCCTGGACTAGCGGGAGGTCTCCTAGCTCCTACGATGAGCAGTTCTTC. Amino acid sequence: CAWTSGRSPSSYDEQFF. The whole variable domain, filled in from reference TRBV30 and TRBJ2-1, reads SQTIHQWPATLVQPVGSPLSLECTVEGTSNPNLYWYRQAAGRGLQLLFYSVGIGQISSEVPQNLSASRPQDRQFILSSKKLLLSDSGFYLCAWTSGRSPSSYDEQFFGPGTRLTVL.

Only a few counts were recorded for this clonotype. A single base separates this from a much larger clone, so it may be a read error. The chain joins TRBV6-5 to TRBJ1-6, with D possibly being TRBD1 (5 bases). Germline loops: CDR1 MNHEY, CDR2 SVGAGI. The CDR3 consists of 15 residues. CDR3 nucleotide sequence: TGTGTCAGCAGGATCGGGACTTACCAGGGATCACCCCTCCACTTT. Translated, it gives CVSRIGTYQGSPLHF.

For this clonotype: A read error may produce the germline difference seen at one junction end. The chain has TRBV5-6 and TRBJ2-7; either TRBD1 or TRBD2 may fit D (5 bases each). This CDR3 region has 14 residues. Germline assignment: CDR1 SGHDT and CDR2 YYEEEE. The CDR3 nucleotides read TGTGCCAGCAGTCTGAGGGGATTCTCCTACGAGCACTACTTC. It translates to CASSLRGFSYEHYF.

This clonotype was counted ten times or more. The gene calls are TRBV6-5 and TRBJ2-2; tentatively, D is TRBD2 (6 bases). CDR3 length: 13 residues. Per germline, CDR1 MNHEY and CDR2 SVGAGI. V was clipped by 4 bases and J by 6 bases, with 9 bases between them. The CDR3, as DNA: TGTGCCAGCAGTTTAGGGAGGTCCGGGGAGCTGTTTTTT. It is translated as CASSLGRSGELFF.

Worth noting for this clonotype: Just one base apart from a much larger clone, this may be a read error. This chain joins TRBV29-1 and TRBJ1-1, with 8 bases that match TRBD1. The CDR3 runs to 13 residues. The germline V gene encodes CDR1 SQVTM and CDR2 ANQGSEA. The CDR3 loop reads CGASLTGDTEAFF. The DNA of the CDR3 is TGCGGCGCGAGTCTGACAGGGGACACTGAAGCTTTCTTT.

Notes on this clonotype: One end of the junction is discordant with germline, which a read error may explain. The V gene is TRBV10-3, the J gene TRBJ2-1, with D unclear. The germline V gene has CDR1 ENHRY and CDR2 SYGVKD. There are 11 residues in the CDR3. The CDR3 nucleotides are TGTGCCATCAGTAGGAACAATGAGCACTTCTTC. Protein: CAISRNNEHFF.

About this clonotype: This may arise from a read error, as a much more abundant clone is one base away. The chain employs TRBV6-1 and TRBJ2-7; no clear D. CDR1 and CDR2 from the germline V gene are MNHNS and SASEGT. The CDR3 sequence is 11 residues long. The CDR3 loop is CATRSSYGQYF. The CDR3 bases are TGTGCCACCCGGAGCTCCTACGGGCAGTACTTC.

As to this clonotype: Since a much larger clone is just one base distant, this may be a read error. The CDR3 bases are TGTGCCTCCATTGTCGGGCGGGGCTACGAGCAGTACTTC. Its translation is CASIVGRGYEQYF. The rearrangement uses TRBV6-6 and TRBJ2-7; D is possibly TRBD2 (6 bases). Trimming removed 11 bases at V and 3 bases at J, with 17 bases between. The length of the CDR3 is 13 residues. Germline CDR1 reads MNHNY; CDR2 reads SVGAGI (reference sequence).

A remark on this clonotype: The junction departs from the called germline gene at one end, perhaps through a read error. The genes are TRBV4-1 and TRBJ2-1, with unresolved D. CDR1 is MGHRA and CDR2 is YSYEKL in the germline V gene. This CDR3 contains 15 residues. The CDR3 DNA reads as TGCGCCAACAGCCAAGAGGTCAAAACCTTCAATGAGAAGTTCTTC. Translation: CANSQEVKTFNEKFF.

Points on this clonotype: This may be a read error, as it is one base from a much larger clone. The chain joins TRBV4-2 to TRBJ2-1; 8 positions agree with TRBD2. CDR1 is LGHNA and CDR2 is YNFKEQ in the germline V gene. Losses at the gene ends were 6 bases for V and 5 bases for J; bases not matched to a gene: 9. CDR3 size: 15 residues. The CDR3 loop is CASRSLAGADNEQFF. CDR3 nucleotide sequence: TGTGCCAGCAGATCCCTAGCGGGCGCGGACAATGAGCAGTTCTTC.

A word on this clonotype: A much larger clone differs from this one at a single base, so this may be a read error. The chain links TRBV28 to TRBJ2-7; a possible D gene is TRBD1 (5 bases). Germline lookup yields CDR1 MDHEN and CDR2 SYDVKM. The CDR3 has 13 amino acids. The CDR3 region is CATFGQLNYEQCF. The CDR3 DNA is TGTGCCACCTTCGGACAACTGAATTACGAGCAGTGCTTC.

This clonotype has ten or more counts. One end of the junction does not line up with germline, which may come from a read error. The chain joins TRBV28 to TRBJ1-5; 9 bases are a match to TRBD1. The CDR3 spans 15 residues. The germline V gene has CDR1 MDHEN and CDR2 SYDVKM. The DNA of the CDR3 is TGCGCCAGCAGCTTGGGACAGGGAGGAAATCAGCCCCAGCATTTT. Translating gives CASSLGQGGNQPQHF.

This sequence joins TRBV11-3 and TRBJ2-1, with D possibly TRBD1 on 5 matching bases. Germline V gene lookup returns CDR1 SGHNT and CDR2 YENEEA. Trimming cost V 5 bases and J 6 bases, with 8 bases left between them. The CDR3 covers 12 residues. The CDR3, as DNA: TGTGCCAGCAGCACAGGTTCCAATGAGCAGTTCTTC. Protein product: CASSTGSNEQFF.

About this clonotype itself: Being one base from a much bigger clone, this may be a read error. The V gene is TRBV28, the J gene TRBJ2-7; the match to TRBD1 covers 7 bases. This CDR3 contains 14 residues. J gave up 3 bases and V 8 bases, and 10 bases lay outside the gene matches. CDR1 MDHEN and CDR2 SYDVKM come from the germline V gene. The CDR3, as DNA: TGTGCCAGCGGATCGGGACAGTCATACTACGAGCAGTACTTC. Its translation: CASGSGQSYYEQYF.